Listed below are T cell receptor beta chains from one sample, sequenced in a study of T cell changes during pregnancy in multiple sclerosis. TCRdb's copy holds only in-frame clones and misses some; the assay was immunoSEQ multiplex PCR. The sample contains tens of thousands of clones, around 94% of which appear only once. This sample comprised CD8+ T cells from peripheral blood mononuclear cells, obtained in the third trimester of pregnancy. Receptors originate from a female donor in good health, enrolled as a control in a pregnancy study. Both conserved end residues are part of each CDR3. The D gene is left open where the match is weak. Not every row has a clone size; where given, it reads once, few, many or a size class.

>NA|TRBJ1-1|TRBV19|NA
CASSLLGGNTEAFF
TGTGCCAGTAGTCTCTTAGGGGGGAACACTGAAGCTTTCTTT
>NA|TRBJ1-5|TRBV5-6|NA
CASSLTQQDSFNQPQHF
TGTGCCAGCAGCTTGACCCAACAGGACAGCTTCAATCAGCCCCAGCATTTT
>NA|TRBJ1-2|TRBV25-1|NA
CASSARNLYGYTF
TGTGCCAGCAGTGCGCGAAACCTCTATGGCTACACCTTC
>NA|TRBJ2-7|TRBV4-1|NA
CASRLTEESYEQYF
TGCGCCAGCAGACTGACTGAAGAATCCTACGAGCAGTACTTC
>TRBD2|TRBJ2-2|TRBV5-6|once
CASSWSGGLAGELFF
TGTGCCAGCAGCTGGTCGGGGGGGCTTGCCGGGGAGCTGTTTTTT
>TRBD1|TRBJ2-7|TRBV13|NA
CASSWAGTGAYEQYF
TGTGCCAGCAGCTGGGCCGGGACAGGGGCCTACGAGCAGTACTTC
>NA|TRBJ1-5|TRBV27|NA
CASSLSGGNQPQHF
TGTGCCAGCAGTCTCTCAGGGGGCAATCAGCCCCAGCATTTT
>NA|TRBJ1-5|TRBV7-9|NA
CASSLGGLGQPQHF
TGTGCCAGCAGCTTAGGGGGGCTGGGGCAGCCCCAGCATTTT
>TRBD1|TRBJ1-4|TRBV7-2|NA
CASSPIEGTGGEKLFF
TGTGCCAGCAGCCCCATTGAAGGGACAGGGGGCGAAAAACTGTTTTTT
>TRBD2|TRBJ2-7|TRBV9|NA
CASSPGLAGYSYEQYF
TGTGCCAGCAGCCCCGGACTAGCGGGGTACTCCTACGAGCAGTACTTC
>TRBD2|TRBJ2-1|TRBV2|NA
CASRDTIAGTSYNEQFF
TGTGCCAGCAGGGATACTATAGCGGGGACCTCCTACAATGAGCAGTTCTTC
>NA|TRBJ1-1|TRBV30|NA
CAWSVLGTEAFF
TGTGCCTGGAGTGTACTAGGGACTGAAGCTTTCTTT
>TRBD1|TRBJ1-5|TRBV19|once
CASSWDRGSRQPQHF
TGTGCCAGTAGCTGGGACAGGGGTTCTCGTCAGCCCCAGCATTTT
>NA|TRBJ2-7|TRBV19|NA
CATGDTSYEQYF
TGTGCCACAGGGGATACCTCCTACGAGCAGTACTTC
>TRBD2|TRBJ2-3|TRBV11-2|NA
CASSLGSGGKSTDTQYF
TGTGCCAGCAGCTTAGGAAGCGGGGGGAAGAGCACAGATACGCAGTATTTT
>TRBD1|TRBJ1-6|TRBV2|NA
CASLLPRTGGNSPLHF
TGTGCCAGCTTATTGCCCCGCACAGGGGGTAATTCACCCCTCCACTTT
>NA|TRBJ1-1|TRBV30|NA
CAWTLTGNTEAFF
TGTGCCTGGACCTTGACAGGGAACACTGAAGCTTTCTTT
>NA|TRBJ1-2|TRBV25-1|NA
CASSTGNYGYTF
TGTGCCAGCAGTACGGGGAACTATGGCTACACCTTC
>NA|TRBJ2-7|TRBV4-3|once
CASSQARAYEQYF
TGCGCCAGCAGCCAAGCCAGGGCCTACGAGCAGTACTTC
>TRBD1|TRBJ2-7|TRBV7-2|NA
CASSLGRTGSHEQYF
TGTGCCAGCAGCTTAGGCCGGACAGGGTCCCACGAGCAGTACTTC
>TRBD1|TRBJ2-2|TRBV9|NA
CASSAGTAGELFF
TGTGCCAGCAGCGCCGGGACAGCCGGGGAGCTGTTTTTT
>NA|TRBJ1-5|TRBV4-3|NA
CASSQDRTANQPQHF
TGCGCCAGCAGCCAAGATAGGACAGCCAATCAGCCCCAGCATTTT